The T cell receptor (beta chain) described here comes from a study of T cell responses to AZD1222 COVID-19 vaccine. Study-level points and caveats: At baseline, seropositivity was found in only 6 or 7 AZD1222 recipients.

Clones were sequenced by immunoSEQ multiplex PCR, and TCRdb holds only the in-frame ones, with some missing. The repertoire holds roughly 170,000 clones, about nine tenths seen once, with roughly 2.8% in the top ten. Germline V gives CDR1 SGHTA, CDR2 FQGNSA. V shed 1 base and J shed 5 bases, with 14 bases lying between them. The CDR3 runs to 15 residues. In regard to this clone: As yet, its antigen is unknown.

V and J are TRBV7-2 and TRBJ2-5, with a possible D match to TRBD1 (5 bases). Source: peripheral blood, taken on day 0 of AZD1222 vaccination. The sequence was collected from an adult in good health. The CDR3 DNA reads TGTGCCAGCAGCTTAGGGACACTGAAGTGGGAGACCCAGTACTTC. Translated, it gives CASSLGTLKWETQYF.